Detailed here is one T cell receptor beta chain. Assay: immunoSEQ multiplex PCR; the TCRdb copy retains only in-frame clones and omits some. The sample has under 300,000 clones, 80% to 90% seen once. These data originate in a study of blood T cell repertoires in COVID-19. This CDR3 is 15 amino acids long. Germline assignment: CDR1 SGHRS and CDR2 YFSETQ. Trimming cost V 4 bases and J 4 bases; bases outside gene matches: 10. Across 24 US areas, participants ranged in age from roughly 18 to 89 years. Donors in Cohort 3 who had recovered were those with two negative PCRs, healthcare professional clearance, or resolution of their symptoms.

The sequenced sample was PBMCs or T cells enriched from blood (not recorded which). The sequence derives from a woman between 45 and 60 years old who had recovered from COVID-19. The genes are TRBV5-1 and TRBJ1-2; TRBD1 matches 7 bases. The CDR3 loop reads CASSPRQGSGYGYTF. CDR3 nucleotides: TGCGCCAGCAGCCCCCGACAGGGATCGGGCTATGGCTACACCTTC.